This TCR beta chain emerged from a study of OX40 agonist ivuxolimab in advanced cancers. The CDR3 consists of 14 residues. V was shortened by 4 bases and J by 1 base, with 10 bases between the two germline ends. Germline CDR1 is MNHEY and CDR2 is SVGAGI. The study's findings and limits: Certain nonresponders likewise exhibited a low normalized T-cell clonal expansion.

Worth noting for this clone: What it binds is not known.

The table came from immunoSEQ multiplex PCR; TCRdb's copy has only in-frame clones and leaves some out. This table has more than 65,000 clones, 85% to 90% appearing once. The V call is TRBV6-5, the J call TRBJ1-1; no clear D. Sequencing was performed on CD4+ or CD8+ T cells sorted from blood, taken in a trial of the OX40 agonist ivuxolimab. This sequence was found in an adult with an advanced solid tumor such as melanoma, head and neck, liver or kidney cancer. CDR3 loop: CASSWSQSNTEAFF. The CDR3 DNA is TGTGCCAGCAGTTGGTCACAGTCGAACACTGAAGCTTTCTTT.